This entry lists 17 T cell receptor beta chains sequenced from one sample in a study of T cell repertoires in cytomegalovirus infection. TCRdb independently ran MiXCR on the reads; one entry per CDR3 protein. The sample consists of some 920,000 distinct CDR3 sequences, roughly 30% of them appearing once. Their specific antigens are unknown. The source was cultured CD8+ T cells from PBMCs, collected from culture after CMV antigen stimulation. Receptor source: a human donor in good health (CMV status not recorded). Some clones in this sample may be carry-over from other donors' samples.

V gene TRBV11-3 combines with J gene TRBJ2-1; TRBD1 matches 7 bases. The V segment lost 4 bases and the J segment 2 bases; nucleotides outside the gene matches: 5. CDR1 and CDR2 from the germline V gene are SGHNT and YENEEA. CDR3 size: 15 residues. The CDR3 loop is CASSSRDRPYNEQFF. DNA for the CDR3: TGTGCCAGCAGCTCCCGGGACAGACCCTACAATGAGCAGTTCTTC.

In this sample, this clonotype turned up a few times. The rearrangement links TRBV27 to TRBJ2-1, with 12 bases identical to TRBD2. The CDR3 consists of 14 residues. Trimming cost V 6 bases and J 8 bases; bases outside gene matches: 5. Germline-derived CDR1 and CDR2 are MNHEY and SMNVEV (reference sequence). The CDR3 DNA is TGTGCCAGCAGGCTAGCGGGGGGGGTTGATGAGCAGTTCTTC. Translation: CASRLAGGVDEQFF.

The rearrangement links TRBV7-9 to TRBJ2-2; D remains unclear. This CDR3 comprises 14 residues. Trimming stripped 6 bases from V and 6 bases from J, with 14 bases between. Germline CDR1 and CDR2: SEHNR and FQNEAQ (reference sequence). For the CDR3, the DNA is TGTGCCAGCAGGGGCGACTGGATCTCCGGGGAGCTGTTTTTT. It encodes CASRGDWISGELFF.

This clonotype was seen a handful of times. The chain has TRBV7-6 and TRBJ2-2, with D uncertain. The germline V gene encodes CDR1 SGHVS and CDR2 FNYEAQ. Deletions cut 2 bases from V and 0 bases from J, with 7 bases between. The CDR3 has 15 amino acids. DNA for the CDR3: TGTGCCAGCAGCTTATTCGGCTCGAACACCGGGGAGCTGTTTTTT. This gives the protein CASSLFGSNTGELFF.

This clonotype was detected ten times or more. The V and J genes are TRBV27 and TRBJ1-2; 7 bases fit TRBD1. V shed 4 bases and J 4 bases; nucleotides not matched to a gene: 6. Germline lookup yields CDR1 MNHEY and CDR2 SMNVEV (reference sequence). The CDR3 totals 14 residues. The CDR3 reads CASSSRQGFYGYTF. The CDR3 nucleotides are TGTGCCAGCAGTTCCCGACAGGGCTTCTATGGCTACACCTTC.

This clonotype was counted many times. The chain is built from TRBV7-6 and TRBJ2-5; TRBD1 matches 7 bases. CDR3 size: 14 residues. CDR1 and CDR2 from the germline V gene are SGHVS and FNYEAQ. The V and J ends lost 5 bases and 1 base, in that order; junction bases with no gene match: 4. Here the CDR3 reads CASSPTGRQETQYF. The CDR3 region has the DNA TGTGCCAGCAGCCCGACAGGGCGCCAAGAGACCCAGTACTTC.

In its sample, this clonotype was seen many times. V usage is TRBV7-8 and J usage is TRBJ1-1; no clear D. The CDR3 sequence is 12 residues long. Germline-derived CDR1 and CDR2 are SGHVS and FQNEAQ. Trimming removed 5 bases at V and 5 bases at J, with 9 bases between. The CDR3 protein is CASSQTVTEAFF. The CDR3 coding sequence is TGTGCCAGCAGCCAGACCGTGACTGAAGCTTTCTTT.

This chain links TRBV7-6 with TRBJ2-7; 16 positions match TRBD2. Germline CDR1 SGHVS, CDR2 FNYEAQ. Trimming cost V 4 bases and J 3 bases; bases outside gene matches: 9. The CDR3 is 18 amino acids. CDR3 sequence (DNA): TGTGCCAGCAGCTCAAATCCGGGACTAGCGGGGGGGTACTACGAGCAGTACTTC. Residues: CASSSNPGLAGGYYEQYF. Full variable domain (missing parts from reference TRBV7-6 and TRBJ2-7): GAGVSQSPRYKVTKRGQDVALRCDPISGHVSLYWYRQALGQGPEFLTYFNYEAQQDKSGLPNDRFSAERPEGSISTLTIQRTEQRDSAMYRCASSSNPGLAGGYYEQYFGPGTRLTVT.

As concerns this clonotype: One junction end does not reproduce the germline sequence, and a read error may be involved. The chain couples TRBV20-1 to TRBJ2-7; D not certain. The CDR3 extends over 15 amino acids. CDR1 and CDR2 from the germline V gene are DFQATT and SNEGSKA (reference sequence). The CDR3 reads CSARDITGSSYEQYF. The CDR3 DNA is TGCAGTGCGAGAGACATTACTGGTAGCTCCTACGAGCAGTACTTC.

This clonotype was picked up a small number of times. CDR3 loop: CASSLDSGDYGYTF. CDR3 bases: TGTGCCAGCAGCTTGGACAGTGGGGACTATGGCTACACCTTC. The chain couples TRBV7-2 to TRBJ1-2, with D possibly matching TRBD1 (6 bases). CDR1 is SGHTA, CDR2 FQGNSA, per germline. The CDR3 loop spans 14 amino acids. Trimming removed 3 bases at V and 3 bases at J, with 11 bases between.

This clonotype has just a few counts. The J gene is TRBJ2-2, the V gene TRBV18, with TRBD1 identical over 7 bases. The CDR3 sequence is 16 residues long. V shed 2 bases, J shed 1 base, and the junction held 4 bases outside the gene matches. The germline V gene has CDR1 KGHSH and CDR2 LQKENI. CDR3 residues: CASSPTGTENTGELFF. The CDR3 nucleotides are TGTGCCAGCTCACCAACCGGGACAGAGAACACCGGGGAGCTGTTTTTT.

This chain uses TRBV19 with TRBJ1-4; D gene unclear. Trimming stripped 0 bases from V and 0 bases from J, with 5 bases between. CDR1 is LNHDA, CDR2 SQIVND, per germline (reference sequence). The CDR3 contains 15 residues. The CDR3 DNA follows: TGTGCCAGTAGTATAGACATCGCAACTAATGAAAAACTGTTTTTT. Translation: CASSIDIATNEKLFF.

This clonotype showed up just once. The V and J genes are TRBV20-1 and TRBJ2-5; 7 nucleotides agree with TRBD2. The CDR3 totals 19 residues. Germline CDR1 reads DFQATT; CDR2 reads SNEGSKA (reference sequence). V trimming: 5 bases; J trimming: 2 bases; junction bases outside the gene matches: 23. The CDR3 here is CSAQFSDPPPGTTQETQYF. CDR3 coding DNA: TGCAGTGCTCAATTTAGTGACCCGCCACCCGGGACTACACAAGAGACCCAGTACTTC.

The J gene is TRBJ2-1, the V gene TRBV7-9, with no clear D. V lost 1 base and J 1 base, leaving 8 bases between the germline ends. This CDR3 is 15 amino acids long. CDR1 is SEHNR, CDR2 FQNEAQ, per germline (reference sequence). This CDR3 is CASSLGRRSYNEQFF. The CDR3 DNA sequence: TGTGCCAGCAGCTTAGGTAGAAGGTCCTACAATGAGCAGTTCTTC.

J is TRBJ1-2 and V is TRBV27; no definite D call. CDR1 MNHEY and CDR2 SMNVEV come from the germline V gene (reference sequence). The V end was cut by 10 bases, the J end by 3 bases, with 12 bases between. The CDR3 contains 12 residues. The CDR3 region is CATREADYGYTF. CDR3 bases: TGTGCCACACGGGAGGCGGACTATGGCTACACCTTC.

This sequence joins TRBV6-2 or TRBV6-3 and TRBJ1-1, with D possibly TRBD1 on 5 matching bases. V lost 2 bases and J 1 base, leaving 14 bases between the germline ends. CDR1 is MNHEY, CDR2 SVGEGT, per germline. CDR3 length: 16 residues. This CDR3 is CASSYPTTVENTEAFF. The CDR3 DNA is TGTGCCAGCAGTTACCCTACGACAGTAGAGAACACTGAAGCTTTCTTT.

This clonotype was seen a few times. The V and J genes are TRBV15 and TRBJ2-3; 14 positions match TRBD2. The germline V gene encodes CDR1 LNHNV and CDR2 YYDKDF (reference sequence). V lost 2 bases to trimming and J lost 5 bases; unmatched junction nucleotides: 9. This CDR3 contains 18 residues. The CDR3 spells CATSRPRGLAGGRDTQYF. CDR3 nucleotides: TGTGCCACCAGCAGACCTAGAGGACTAGCGGGGGGCCGAGATACGCAGTATTTT.